The sequence of this TCR beta chain was determined in a study of cytotoxic CD8 clonotypes in ibrutinib-treated CLL. Overall study context: Response samples were taken after a median of approximately 12 months on treatment, range 6 to 36. Points from the study as a whole: Public clonotypes were rare and shrank or held steady on treatment.

As for this clone: The antigen is not known.

Trimming stripped 7 bases from V and 1 base from J, with 19 bases between. Looked up from germline, CDR1 is SEHNR and CDR2 is FQNEAQ (reference sequence). This CDR3 comprises 16 residues. Profiled with immunoSEQ multiplex PCR; TCRdb holds only in-frame clones, not every one. Among approximately 350,000 clones listed, 60% to 80% were seen once. This receptor was taken from a human donor with chronic lymphocytic leukemia. This chain connects TRBV7-9 to TRBJ1-2; D not resolved. The sample in question was PBMCs, obtained after 36 months of ibrutinib treatment. In DNA, the CDR3 is TGTGCCAGCACCCACCGGGATAAAGGAGTTAACTATGGCTACACCTTC. Translated: CASTHRDKGVNYGYTF. The variable domain in full, completed from reference TRBV7-9 and TRBJ1-2, reads DTGVSQNPRHKITKRGQNVTFRCDPISEHNRLYWYRQTLGQGPEFLTYFQNEAQLEKSRLLSDRFSAERPKGSFSTLEIQRTEQGDSAMYLCASTHRDKGVNYGYTFGSGTRLTVV.